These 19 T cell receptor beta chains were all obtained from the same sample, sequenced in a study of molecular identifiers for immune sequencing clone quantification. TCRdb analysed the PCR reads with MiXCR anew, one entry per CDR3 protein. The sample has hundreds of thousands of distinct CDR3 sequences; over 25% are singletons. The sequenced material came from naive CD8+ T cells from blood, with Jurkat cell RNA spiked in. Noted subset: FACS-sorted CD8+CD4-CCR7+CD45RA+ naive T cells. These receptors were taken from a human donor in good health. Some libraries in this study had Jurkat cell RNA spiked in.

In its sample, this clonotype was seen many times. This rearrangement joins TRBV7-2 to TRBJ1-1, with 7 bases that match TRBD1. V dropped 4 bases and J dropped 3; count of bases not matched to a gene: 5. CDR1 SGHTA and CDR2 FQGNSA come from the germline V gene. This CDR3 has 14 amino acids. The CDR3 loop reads CASSYTGEYTEAFF. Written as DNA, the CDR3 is TGTGCCAGCAGCTACACAGGGGAGTACACTGAAGCTTTCTTT.

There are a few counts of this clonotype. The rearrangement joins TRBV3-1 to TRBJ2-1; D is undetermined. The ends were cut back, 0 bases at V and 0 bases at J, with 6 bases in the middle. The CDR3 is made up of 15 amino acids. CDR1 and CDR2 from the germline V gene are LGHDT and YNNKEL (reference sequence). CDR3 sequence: CASSQDRNSYNEQFF. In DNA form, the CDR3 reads TGTGCCAGCAGCCAAGATAGAAACTCCTACAATGAGCAGTTCTTC.

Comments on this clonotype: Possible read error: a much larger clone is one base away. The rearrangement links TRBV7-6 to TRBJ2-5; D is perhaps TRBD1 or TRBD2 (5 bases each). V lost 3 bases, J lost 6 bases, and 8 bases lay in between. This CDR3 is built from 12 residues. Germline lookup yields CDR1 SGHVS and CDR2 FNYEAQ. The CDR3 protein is CASSLGEKTQYF. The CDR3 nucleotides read TGTGCCAGCAGCTTGGGGGAAAAGACCCAGTACTTC.

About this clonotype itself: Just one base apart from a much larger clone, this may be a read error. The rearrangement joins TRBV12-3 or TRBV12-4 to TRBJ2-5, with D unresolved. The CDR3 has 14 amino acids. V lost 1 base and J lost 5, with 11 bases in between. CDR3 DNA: TGTGCCAGCAGTTTAGGGACCATTGGGGAGACCCAGTACTTC. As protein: CASSLGTIGETQYF.

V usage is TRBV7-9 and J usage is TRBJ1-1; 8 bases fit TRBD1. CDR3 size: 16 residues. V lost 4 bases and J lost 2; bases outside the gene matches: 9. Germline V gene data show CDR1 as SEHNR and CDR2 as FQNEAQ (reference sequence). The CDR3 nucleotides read TGTGCCAGCAGCTCGGACAGGGCGGAACCTAACACTGAAGCTTTCTTT. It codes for CASSSDRAEPNTEAFF.

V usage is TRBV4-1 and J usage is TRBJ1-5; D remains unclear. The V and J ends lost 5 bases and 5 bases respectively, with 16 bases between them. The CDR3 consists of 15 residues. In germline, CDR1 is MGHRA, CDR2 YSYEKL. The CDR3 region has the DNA TGCGCCAGCAGCTACGGGATGGGCGGACATCAGCCCCAGCATTTT. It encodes CASSYGMGGHQPQHF.

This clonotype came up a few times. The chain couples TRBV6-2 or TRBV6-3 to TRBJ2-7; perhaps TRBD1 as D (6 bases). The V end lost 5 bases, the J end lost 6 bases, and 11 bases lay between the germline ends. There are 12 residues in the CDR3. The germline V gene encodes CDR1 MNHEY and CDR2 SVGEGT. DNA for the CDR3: TGTGCCAGCAGTACGGACAGCGTCGAGCAGTACTTC. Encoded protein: CASSTDSVEQYF.

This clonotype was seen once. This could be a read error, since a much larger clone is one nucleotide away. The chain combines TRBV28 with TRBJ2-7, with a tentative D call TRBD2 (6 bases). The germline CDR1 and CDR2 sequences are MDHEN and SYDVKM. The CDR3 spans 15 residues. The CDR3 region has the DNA TGTGCCAGCGGTTTAAAGAGGACTACCACCTACGAGCAGTACTTC. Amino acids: CASGLKRTTTYEQYF.

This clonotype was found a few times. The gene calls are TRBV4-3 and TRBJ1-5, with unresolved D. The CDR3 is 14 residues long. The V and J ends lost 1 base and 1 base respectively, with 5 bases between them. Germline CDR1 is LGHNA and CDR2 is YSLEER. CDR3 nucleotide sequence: TGCGCCAGCAGCCAAGGTTGGAGCAATCAGCCCCAGCATTTT. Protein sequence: CASSQGWSNQPQHF.

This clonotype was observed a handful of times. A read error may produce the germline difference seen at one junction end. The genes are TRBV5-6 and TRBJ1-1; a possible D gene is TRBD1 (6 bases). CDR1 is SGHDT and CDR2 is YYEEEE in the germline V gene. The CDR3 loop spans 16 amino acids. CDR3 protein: CVSSPGVLGANTEAFF. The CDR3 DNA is TGTGTCAGCAGCCCCGGGGTGCTGGGGGCGAACACTGAAGCTTTCTTT.

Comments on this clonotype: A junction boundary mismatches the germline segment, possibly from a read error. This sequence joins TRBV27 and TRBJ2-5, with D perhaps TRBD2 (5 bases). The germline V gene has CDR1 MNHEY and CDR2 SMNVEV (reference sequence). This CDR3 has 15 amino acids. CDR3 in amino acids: CASSPNPGVQEPQYF. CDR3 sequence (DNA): TGTGCCAGCAGCCCGAATCCCGGGGTACAAGAGCCCCAGTACTTC.

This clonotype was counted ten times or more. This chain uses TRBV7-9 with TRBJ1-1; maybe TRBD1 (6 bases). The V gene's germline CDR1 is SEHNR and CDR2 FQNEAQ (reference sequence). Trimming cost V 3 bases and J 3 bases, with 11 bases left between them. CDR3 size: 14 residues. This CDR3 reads CASSLDSSYTEAFF. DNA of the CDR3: TGTGCCAGCAGCTTGGACAGCTCATACACTGAAGCTTTCTTT.

The CDR3 here is CASSRGGFGNQPQHF. CDR3 nucleotide sequence: TGTGCCAGCAGCCGCGGGGGATTTGGCAATCAGCCCCAGCATTTT. V gene TRBV3-1 combines with J gene TRBJ1-5, with a weak D call TRBD1 (5 bases). The ends were cut back, 4 bases at V and 2 bases at J, with 12 bases in the middle. Germline V gene lookup returns CDR1 LGHDT and CDR2 YNNKEL (reference sequence). There are 15 residues in the CDR3.

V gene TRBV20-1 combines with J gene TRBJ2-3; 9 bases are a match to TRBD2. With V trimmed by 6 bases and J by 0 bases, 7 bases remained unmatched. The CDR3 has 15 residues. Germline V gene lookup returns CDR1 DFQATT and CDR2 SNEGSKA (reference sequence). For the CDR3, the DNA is TGCAGTGCGTGGCTAGCGGGGCGAAGCACAGATACGCAGTATTTT. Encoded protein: CSAWLAGRSTDTQYF.

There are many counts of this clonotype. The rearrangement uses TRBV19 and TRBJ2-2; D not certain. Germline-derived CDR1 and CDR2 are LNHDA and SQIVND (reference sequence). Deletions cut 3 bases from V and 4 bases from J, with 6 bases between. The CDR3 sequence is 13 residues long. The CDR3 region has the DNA TGTGCCAGTAGTATCCAAAGCACCGGGGAGCTGTTTTTT. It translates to CASSIQSTGELFF.

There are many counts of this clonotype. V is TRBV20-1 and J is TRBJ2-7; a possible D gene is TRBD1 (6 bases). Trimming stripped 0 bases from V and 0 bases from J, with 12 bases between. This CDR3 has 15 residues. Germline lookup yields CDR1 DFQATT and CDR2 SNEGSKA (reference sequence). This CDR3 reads CSARDPDRSSYEQYF. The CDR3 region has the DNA TGCAGTGCTAGAGATCCCGACAGGAGCTCCTACGAGCAGTACTTC.

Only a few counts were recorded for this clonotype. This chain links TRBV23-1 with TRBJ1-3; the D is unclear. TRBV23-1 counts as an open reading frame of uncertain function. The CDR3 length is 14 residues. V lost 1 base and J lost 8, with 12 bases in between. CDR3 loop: CASSQLAVPDTIYF. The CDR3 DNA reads TGCGCCAGCAGTCAATTGGCAGTCCCCGACACCATATATTTT.

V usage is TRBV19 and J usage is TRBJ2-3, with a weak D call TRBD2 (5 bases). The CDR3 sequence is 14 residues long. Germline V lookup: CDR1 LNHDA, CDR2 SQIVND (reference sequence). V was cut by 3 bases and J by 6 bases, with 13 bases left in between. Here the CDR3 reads CASSITSSSDTQYF. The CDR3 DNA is TGTGCCAGTAGTATCACTAGTTCATCGGATACGCAGTATTTT.

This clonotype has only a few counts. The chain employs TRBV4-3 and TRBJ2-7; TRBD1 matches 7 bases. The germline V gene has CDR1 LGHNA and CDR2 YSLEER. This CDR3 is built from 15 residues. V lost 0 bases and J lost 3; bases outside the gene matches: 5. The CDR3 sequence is CASSQDRGTLYEQYF. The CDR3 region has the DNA TGCGCCAGCAGCCAAGACAGGGGGACCCTCTACGAGCAGTACTTC.